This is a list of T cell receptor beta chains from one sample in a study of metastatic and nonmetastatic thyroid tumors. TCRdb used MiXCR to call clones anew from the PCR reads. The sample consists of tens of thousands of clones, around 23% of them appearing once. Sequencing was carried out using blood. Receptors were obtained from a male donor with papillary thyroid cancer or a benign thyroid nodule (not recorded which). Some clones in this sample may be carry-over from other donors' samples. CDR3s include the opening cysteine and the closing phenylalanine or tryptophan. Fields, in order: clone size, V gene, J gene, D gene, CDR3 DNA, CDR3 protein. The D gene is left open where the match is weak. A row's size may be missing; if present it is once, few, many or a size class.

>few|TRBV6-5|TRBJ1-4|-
TGTGCCAGCAGCGTACTTAACGGTGAAAAACTGTTTTTT
CASSVLNGEKLFF
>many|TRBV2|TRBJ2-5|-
TGTGCCAGCATTGAGGGAAATAACTTAGAGACCCAGTACTTC
CASIEGNNLETQYF
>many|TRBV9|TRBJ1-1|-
TGTGCCAGCAGCGGAAGTGACAGTGAAGCTTTCTTT
CASSGSDSEAFF
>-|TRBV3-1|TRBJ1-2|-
TGTGCCAGCAGCCAGGGGACTGGAGGCTACACCTTC
CASSQGTGGYTF
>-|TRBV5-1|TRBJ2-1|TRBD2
TGCGCCAGCAGAAATAGCGGGAGTGAGCAGTTCTTC
CASRNSGSEQFF
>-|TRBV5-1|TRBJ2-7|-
TGCGCCAGCAGCTTAACAGGGCCCCCCTACGAGCAGTACTTC
CASSLTGPPYEQYF
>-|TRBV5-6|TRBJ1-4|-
TGTGCCAGCAGCGGCGGGATGGGTGCTAATGAAAAACTGTTTTTT
CASSGGMGANEKLFF
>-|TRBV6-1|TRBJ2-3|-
TGTGCCAGCAGTGAAGTCACAGGGGGGGCAGATACGCAGTATTTT
CASSEVTGGADTQYF
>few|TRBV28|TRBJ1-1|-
TGTGCCAGCAGTTTGGGGCATACTGAAGCTTTCTTT
CASSLGHTEAFF
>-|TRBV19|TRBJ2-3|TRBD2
TGTGCCAGTAGTATGGGGAGGGACGATACGCAGTATTTT
CASSMGRDDTQYF
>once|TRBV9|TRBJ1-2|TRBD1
TGTGCCAGCAGCCAAGGGACAGGGGATTATGATGGCTACACCTTC
CASSQGTGDYDGYTF
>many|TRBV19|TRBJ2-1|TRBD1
TGTGCCAGTAGTAATTCCCCTAAGGACAGGGGCGATGAGCAGTTCTTC
CASSNSPKDRGDEQFF
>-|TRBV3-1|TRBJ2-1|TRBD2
TGTGCCAGCAGCCCCGGGGAGCGGGAGTTGGTTTACAATGAGCAGTTCTTC
CASSPGERELVYNEQFF
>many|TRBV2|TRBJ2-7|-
TGTGCCAGCAGTTCTTCCCAGGTCTACGAGCAGTACTTC
CASSSSQVYEQYF
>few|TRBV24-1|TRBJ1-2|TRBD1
TGTGCCACCAGTGACCCGGGACAGGGGAACTATGGCTACACCTTC
CATSDPGQGNYGYTF
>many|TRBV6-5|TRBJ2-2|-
TGTGCCAGCAGTTACGTAAGAATCAGACGCCCCATATCCGGGGAGCTGTTTTTT
CASSYVRIRRPISGELFF
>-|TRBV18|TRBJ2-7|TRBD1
TGTGCCAGCTCCCCCAGGACAGGACCCTCCTACGAGCAGTACTTC
CASSPRTGPSYEQYF
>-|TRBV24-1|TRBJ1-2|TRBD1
TGTGCCACCAGTCGCGACAGGGTGGGCGGCTACACCTTC
CATSRDRVGGYTF
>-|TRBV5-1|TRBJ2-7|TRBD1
TGCGCCAGCAGGGGTGCAGGGGGAAGCTCCTACGAGCAGTACTTC
CASRGAGGSSYEQYF
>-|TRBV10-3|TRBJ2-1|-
TGTGCCATCAGTGAGTCGGGCGGTGAGACAAATGAGCAGTTCTTC
CAISESGGETNEQFF
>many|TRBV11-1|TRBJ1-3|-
TGTGCCAGCAGCCATCCCTCTGGAAACACCATATATTTT
CASSHPSGNTIYF
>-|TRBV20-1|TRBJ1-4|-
TGCAGTGCTAGAGGGGACACCACAACTAATGAAAAACTGTTTTTT
CSARGDTTTNEKLFF
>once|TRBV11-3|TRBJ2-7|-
TGTGCCAGCAGCCTCGGGCCTACGGGGCCCTACGAGCAGTACTTC
CASSLGPTGPYEQYF
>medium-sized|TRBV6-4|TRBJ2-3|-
TGTGCCAGCAGAGCCGGGGCGGGCAGCACAGATACGCAGTATTTT
CASRAGAGSTDTQYF
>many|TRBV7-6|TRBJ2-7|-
TGTGCCAGCAGCTTAGGTCTTAGGAGCGGATCCTACGAGCAGTACTTC
CASSLGLRSGSYEQYF
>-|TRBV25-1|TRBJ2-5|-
TGTGCCAGCAGTGCGGCTGGAGGACAAGATACCCAGTACTTC
CASSAAGGQDTQYF
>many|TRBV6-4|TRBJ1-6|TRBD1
TGTGCCAGCAGTCGACGGACGGGACAGGGAGGGCCAGCGGGGAATTCACCCCTCCACTTT
CASSRRTGQGGPAGNSPLHF
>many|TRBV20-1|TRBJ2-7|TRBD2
TGCAGTGCTAGGGGACTAGCGGGTGATTACTACGAGCAGTACTTC
CSARGLAGDYYEQYF
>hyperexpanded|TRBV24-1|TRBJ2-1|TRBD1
TGTGCCACCAGTGATTTCGGACAGGGGGATGATGAGCAGTTCTTC
CATSDFGQGDDEQFF
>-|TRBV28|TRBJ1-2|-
TGTGCCAGCAGTTCCCCAGGAGGAGGCTACACCTTC
CASSSPGGGYTF
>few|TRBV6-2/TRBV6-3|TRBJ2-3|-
TGTGCCATCAGGCCAGGGTGGGACGCAGATACGCAGTATTTT
CAIRPGWDADTQYF
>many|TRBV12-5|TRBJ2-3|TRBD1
TGTGCTAGTGGTTTGGTACTTGGACAGGGCCGCGATACGCAGTATTTT
CASGLVLGQGRDTQYF
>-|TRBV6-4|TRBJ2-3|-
TGTGCCAGCAGTCAGGCTCCAGAGGATACTCAGTATTTT
CASSQAPEDTQYF
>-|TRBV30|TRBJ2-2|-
TGTGCCTGGAGCCGGGACATGTTCACCGGGGAGCTGTTTTTT
CAWSRDMFTGELFF
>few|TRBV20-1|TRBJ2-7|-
TGCAGTGCTAGACACTACGAGCAGTACTTC
CSARHYEQYF
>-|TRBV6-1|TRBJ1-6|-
TGTGCCAGCAACCCTCTCAGCTCCTATAATTCACCCCTCCACTTT
CASNPLSSYNSPLHF
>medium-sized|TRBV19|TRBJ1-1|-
TGTGCCAGTAAGATGACAGGCGATGGCACTGAAGCTTTCTTT
CASKMTGDGTEAFF
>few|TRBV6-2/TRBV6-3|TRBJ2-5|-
TGTGCCAGCTCGGCCAGGGAGACCCAGTACTTC
CASSARETQYF
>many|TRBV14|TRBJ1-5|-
TGTGCCAGCAGTCGCGGAACGGGTCAGCCCCAGCATTTT
CASSRGTGQPQHF
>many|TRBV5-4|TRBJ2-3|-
TGTGCCAGCAGCTTGTGGTGGGACGGGTCAGATACGCAGTATTTT
CASSLWWDGSDTQYF
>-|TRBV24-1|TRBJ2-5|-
TGTGCCACTTTGGGAGAGGAGACCCAGTACTTC
CATLGEETQYF
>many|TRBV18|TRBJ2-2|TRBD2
TGTGCCAGCTCAGAGGGACTAGCGGTGAACACCGGGGAGCTGTTTTTT
CASSEGLAVNTGELFF
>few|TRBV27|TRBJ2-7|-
TGTGCCAGCAGTCCAGGGGCCCTGAGCTCCTACGAGCAGTACTTC
CASSPGALSSYEQYF
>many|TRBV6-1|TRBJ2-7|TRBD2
TGTGCCAGCCGTGGACTAGCGGGACCCGAGCAGTACTTC
CASRGLAGPEQYF
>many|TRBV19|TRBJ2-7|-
TGTGCCAGTAGACCAGGGGTTGGAGTGGAGCAGTACTTC
CASRPGVGVEQYF
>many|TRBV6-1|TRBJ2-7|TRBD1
TGTGCCAGCAGTTTGTGGGGACAGTTGTACGAGCAGTACTTC
CASSLWGQLYEQYF
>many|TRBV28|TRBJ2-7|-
TGTGCCAGCTCGACCGGGACCCTTAAAGGGGAGCAGTACTTC
CASSTGTLKGEQYF
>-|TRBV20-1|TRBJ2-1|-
TGCAGTGCTACCGCTGGAAGGTCGTTCTTC
CSATAGRSFF
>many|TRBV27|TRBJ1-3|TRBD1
TGTGCCAGCAGCCGACTAGGGACAGATGGAAACACCATATATTTT
CASSRLGTDGNTIYF
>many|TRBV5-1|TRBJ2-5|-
TGCGCCAGCAGCTTGGATAGTCAAGAGACCCAGTACTTC
CASSLDSQETQYF